These T cell receptor beta chains were read from a single sample in a study of blood T cell repertoires in COVID-19. Libraries were prepared by immunoSEQ multiplex PCR; TCRdb keeps only in-frame clonotypes and omits some of them. The top ten clones hold about 9.6% of a sample with about 250,000 clones, about 80% of them seen once. The material sequenced was peripheral blood. These TCRs come from a man at least 80 years old with acute or convalescent COVID-19. Each CDR3 is given with its conserved first and last residue.

cdr3_length v_call cdr3_aa
14 TRBV5-1 CASSLERGGTEAFF
12 TRBV12-5 CASGSGGLPQHF
13 TRBV2 CASSRVYRETQYF
16 TRBV11-2 CASSRGGSSYNSPLHF
16 TRBV27 CASSSPRGFSYNEQFF
12 TRBV6-1 CASGEDFYEQYF
18 TRBV30 CAWSGRVSEGAIGGTQYF
16 TRBV3-1/TRBV3-2 CASSQIRTRGTGELFF
15 TRBV10-2 CASSAIAGGPGELFF
13 TRBV18 CASSPGHREKLFF
16 TRBV9 CASSVLSGGPYNEQFF
14 TRBV19 CASSTGQGFSGYTF
17 TRBV5-4 CASSSAETSSGANVLTF
17 TRBV19 CASSIDGILSGANVLTF
13 TRBV7-3 CASSPTGTDTQYF
15 TRBV11-2 CASRRAGLRSYEQYF
13 TRBV7-8 CASSLSQGTEAFF
13 TRBV14 CASSVQGYGELFF
14 TRBV2 CASSSGKMYNEQFF
13 TRBV30 CAWSPGDNSPLHF
15 TRBV18 CASSLVGTGGGEQYF
17 TRBV24-1 CATSDHGTSGRTYEQYF
13 TRBV5-1 CASRGLSGNTIYF
18 TRBV18 CASSPIGPFTSDRTEAFF
16 TRBV7-9 CASIGTGGSSYNEQFF
14 TRBV5-1 CASSRTSGKYEQYF
18 TRBV7-2 CASSLARSGVRWADTQYF
14 TRBV18 CASSADRGPEKLFF
14 TRBV6-5 CASRRDRVNQPQHF
15 TRBV5-5 CASSLVRDRAYEQYF
14 TRBV28 CASSSGGETYGYTF
14 TRBV3-1/TRBV3-2 CASSQGGGNYGYTF
16 TRBV5-1 CASSFGDSATNEKLFF
16 TRBV4-1 CASSQEGTGGNYEQYF
14 TRBV24-1 CATSDTGGPGELFF
15 TRBV28 CASSSTGEPRGEQYF
10 TRBV28 CASSSREQYF
15 TRBV19 CASAGGTSGYNEQFF
16 TRBV7-2 CASSRGGTGYNSPLHF
14 TRBV3-1/TRBV3-2 CASSSGTGGYEQYF
12 TRBV28 CASCQVGYEQYF
13 TRBV5-1 CASSLGGDYGYTF
16 TRBV10-3 CATRNYGQASGYGYTF
17 TRBV6-1 CASSVPPGLAGANEQYF
16 TRBV4-1 CASSQDRFRGANVLTF
17 TRBV7-2 CASSLGTSGRAVETQYF
15 TRBV2 CASSEERGMNTEAFF
14 TRBV18 CASSHGTGDNEQFF
14 TRBV24-1 CATSAPGQNTEAFF
12 TRBV6-1 CASSEPAGAYTF
19 TRBV5-1 CASSFLVAGGRGDTGELFF
15 TRBV18 CASSPRQGDFGEQYF
15 TRBV27 CASSRGQGGQETQYF
19 TRBV6-1 CASSEHSALLAGVVDTQYF
14 TRBV25-1 CASSDPFSSYEQYF
16 TRBV21-1 CASSKIGTEFPYEQYF
14 TRBV20-1 CSASRQNLPYEQYF
16 TRBV5-1 CASSTGPSSGTDTQYF
14 TRBV6-1 CASSEAPRSQPQHF
14 TRBV7-8 CASSSSTSGYEQYF